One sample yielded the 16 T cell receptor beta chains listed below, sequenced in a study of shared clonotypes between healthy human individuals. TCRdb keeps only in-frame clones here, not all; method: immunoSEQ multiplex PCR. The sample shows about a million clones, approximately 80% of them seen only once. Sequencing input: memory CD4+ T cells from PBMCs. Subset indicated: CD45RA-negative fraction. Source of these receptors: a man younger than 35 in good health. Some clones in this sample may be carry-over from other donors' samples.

Written as DNA, the CDR3 is TGTGCCAGCAGCCAGAACAGGGGGCAACCGTACGGCTACACCTTC. This codes for CASSQNRGQPYGYTF. This rearrangement joins TRBV11-2 to TRBJ1-2; the match to TRBD1 covers 9 bases. CDR3 length: 15 amino acids. Germline V CDR1 and CDR2: SGHAT, FQNNGV. V lost 5 bases to trimming and J lost 8 bases; unmatched junction nucleotides: 12.

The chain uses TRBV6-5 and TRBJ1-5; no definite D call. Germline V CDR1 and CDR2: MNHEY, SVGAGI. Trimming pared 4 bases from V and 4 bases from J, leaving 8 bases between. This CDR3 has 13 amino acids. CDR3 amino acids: CASSLDGNQPQHF. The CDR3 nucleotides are TGTGCCAGCAGTTTGGACGGTAATCAGCCCCAGCATTTT.

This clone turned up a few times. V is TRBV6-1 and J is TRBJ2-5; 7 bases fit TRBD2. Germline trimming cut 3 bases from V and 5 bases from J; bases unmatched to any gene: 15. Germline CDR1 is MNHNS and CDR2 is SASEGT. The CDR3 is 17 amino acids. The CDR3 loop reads CASSEGPGAGAQETQYF. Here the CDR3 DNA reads TGTGCCAGCAGTGAGGGTCCGGGTGCGGGAGCTCAGGAGACCCAGTACTTC.

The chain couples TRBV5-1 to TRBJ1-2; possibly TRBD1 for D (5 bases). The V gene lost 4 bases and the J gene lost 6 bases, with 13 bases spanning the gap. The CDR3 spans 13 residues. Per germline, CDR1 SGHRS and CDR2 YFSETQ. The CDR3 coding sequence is TGCGCCAGCAGCAAACAGGAGCCGGATGGCTACACCTTC. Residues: CASSKQEPDGYTF.

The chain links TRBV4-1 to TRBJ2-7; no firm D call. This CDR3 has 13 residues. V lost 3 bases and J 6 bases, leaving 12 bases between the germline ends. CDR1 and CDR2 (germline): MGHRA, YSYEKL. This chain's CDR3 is CASSQHARSEQYF. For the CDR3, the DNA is TGCGCCAGCAGCCAGCACGCTAGATCCGAGCAGTACTTC.

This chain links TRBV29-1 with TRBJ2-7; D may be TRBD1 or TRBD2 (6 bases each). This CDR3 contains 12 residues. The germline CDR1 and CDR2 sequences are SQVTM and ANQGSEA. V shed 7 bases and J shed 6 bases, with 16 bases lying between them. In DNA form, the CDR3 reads TGCAGCGCCTTGTTGGGGGGCCGCGAGCAGTACTTC. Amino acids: CSALLGGREQYF.

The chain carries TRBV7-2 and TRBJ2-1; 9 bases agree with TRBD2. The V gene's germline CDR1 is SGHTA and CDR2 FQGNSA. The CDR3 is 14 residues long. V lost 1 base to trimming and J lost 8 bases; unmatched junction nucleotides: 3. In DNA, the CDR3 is TGTGCCAGCAGCTTAGTAGCGGGAGTCTATGAGCAGTTCTTC. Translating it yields CASSLVAGVYEQFF.

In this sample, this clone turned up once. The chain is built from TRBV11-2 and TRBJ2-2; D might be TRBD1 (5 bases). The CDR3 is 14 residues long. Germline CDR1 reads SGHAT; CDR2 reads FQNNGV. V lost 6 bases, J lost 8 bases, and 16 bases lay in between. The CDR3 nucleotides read TGTGCCAGCAGGTCGTTCAGGGTACGGGGGGAGCTGTTTTTT. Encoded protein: CASRSFRVRGELFF.

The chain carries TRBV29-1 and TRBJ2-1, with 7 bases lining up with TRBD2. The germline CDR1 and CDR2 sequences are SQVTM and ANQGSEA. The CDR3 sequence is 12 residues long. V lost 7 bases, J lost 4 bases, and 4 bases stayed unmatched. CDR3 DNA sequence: TGCAGCGGCGGGAGAGGTTACAATGAGCAGTTCTTC. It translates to CSGGRGYNEQFF.

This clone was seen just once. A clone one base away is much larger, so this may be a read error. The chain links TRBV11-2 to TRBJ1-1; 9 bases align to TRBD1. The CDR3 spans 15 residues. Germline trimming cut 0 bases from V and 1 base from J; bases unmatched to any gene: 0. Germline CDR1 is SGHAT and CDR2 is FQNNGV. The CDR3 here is CASSLETGGNTEAFF. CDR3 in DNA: TGTGCCAGCAGCTTAGAGACAGGGGGGAACACTGAAGCTTTCTTT.

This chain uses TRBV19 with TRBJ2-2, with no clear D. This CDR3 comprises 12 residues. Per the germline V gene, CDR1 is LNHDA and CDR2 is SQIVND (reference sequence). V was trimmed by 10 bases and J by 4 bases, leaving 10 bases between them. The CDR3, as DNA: TGTGCCACCACGTCGGGCACCGGGGAGCTGTTTTTT. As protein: CATTSGTGELFF.

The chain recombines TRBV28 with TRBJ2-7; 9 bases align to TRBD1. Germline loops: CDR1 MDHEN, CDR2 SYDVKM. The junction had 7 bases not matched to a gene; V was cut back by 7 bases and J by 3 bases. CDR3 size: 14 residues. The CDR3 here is CASIPGTGIYEQYF. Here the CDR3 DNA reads TGTGCCAGCATCCCCGGGACAGGGATCTACGAGCAGTACTTC. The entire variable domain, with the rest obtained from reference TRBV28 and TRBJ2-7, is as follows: DVKVTQSSRYLVKRTGEKVFLECVQDMDHENMFWYRQDPGLGLRLIYFSYDVKMKEKGDIPEGYSVSREKKERFSLILESASTNQTSMYLCASIPGTGIYEQYFGPGTRLTVT.

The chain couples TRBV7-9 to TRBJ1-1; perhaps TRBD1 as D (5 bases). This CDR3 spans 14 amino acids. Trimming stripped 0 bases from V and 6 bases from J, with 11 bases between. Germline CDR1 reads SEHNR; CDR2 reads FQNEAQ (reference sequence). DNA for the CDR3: TGTGCCAGCAGCTTAGCCAGGGTCCCCTCTGAAGCTTTCTTT. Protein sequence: CASSLARVPSEAFF.

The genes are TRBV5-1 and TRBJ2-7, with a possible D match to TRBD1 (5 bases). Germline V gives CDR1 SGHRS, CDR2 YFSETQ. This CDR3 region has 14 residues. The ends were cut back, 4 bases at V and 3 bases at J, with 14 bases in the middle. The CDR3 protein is CASSREERGYEQYF. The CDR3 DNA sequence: TGCGCCAGCAGCCGCGAGGAAAGGGGCTACGAGCAGTACTTC.

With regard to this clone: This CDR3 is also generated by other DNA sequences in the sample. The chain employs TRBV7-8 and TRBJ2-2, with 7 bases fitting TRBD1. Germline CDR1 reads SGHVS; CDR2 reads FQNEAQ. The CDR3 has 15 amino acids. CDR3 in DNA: TGTGCTAGCCACCCCCGGGACAGTAACACCGGGGAGCTGTTTTTT. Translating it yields CASHPRDSNTGELFF.

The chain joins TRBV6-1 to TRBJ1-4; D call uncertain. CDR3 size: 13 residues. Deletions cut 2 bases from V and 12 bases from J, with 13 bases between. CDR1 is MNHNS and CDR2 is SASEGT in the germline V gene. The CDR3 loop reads CASSEFRDGELFF. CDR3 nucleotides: TGTGCCAGCAGTGAATTCAGAGATGGGGAACTGTTTTTT.